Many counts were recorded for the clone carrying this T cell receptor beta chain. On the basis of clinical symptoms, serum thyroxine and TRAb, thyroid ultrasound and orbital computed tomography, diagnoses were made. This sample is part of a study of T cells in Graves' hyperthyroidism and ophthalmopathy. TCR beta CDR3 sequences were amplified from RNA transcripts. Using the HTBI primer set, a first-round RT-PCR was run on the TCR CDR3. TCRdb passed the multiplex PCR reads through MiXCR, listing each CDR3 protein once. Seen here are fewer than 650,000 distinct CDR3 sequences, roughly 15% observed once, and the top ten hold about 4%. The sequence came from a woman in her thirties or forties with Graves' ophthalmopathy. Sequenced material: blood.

The CDR3 DNA follows: TGTGCCAGCAGCCCCCGACCGCTTACTCAAACGGGGAACACTGAAGCTTTCTTT. The encoded protein is CASSPRPLTQTGNTEAFF. The chain carries TRBV7-3 and TRBJ1-1; D is undetermined. The CDR3 contains 18 residues. CDR1 is SGHTA, CDR2 FQGTGA, per germline. With 5 bases removed from V and 1 base from J, the gap between germline ends came to 23 bases.